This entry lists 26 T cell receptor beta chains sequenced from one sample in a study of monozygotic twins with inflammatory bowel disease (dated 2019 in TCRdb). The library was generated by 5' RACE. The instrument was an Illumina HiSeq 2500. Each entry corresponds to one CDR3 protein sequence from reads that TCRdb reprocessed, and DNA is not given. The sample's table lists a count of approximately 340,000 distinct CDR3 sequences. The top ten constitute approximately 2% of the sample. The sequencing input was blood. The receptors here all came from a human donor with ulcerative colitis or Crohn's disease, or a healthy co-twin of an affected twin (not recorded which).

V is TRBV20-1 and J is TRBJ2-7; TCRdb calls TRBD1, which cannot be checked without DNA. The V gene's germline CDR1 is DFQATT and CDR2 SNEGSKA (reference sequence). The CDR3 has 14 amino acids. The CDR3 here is CSALPGQAFYEQYF.

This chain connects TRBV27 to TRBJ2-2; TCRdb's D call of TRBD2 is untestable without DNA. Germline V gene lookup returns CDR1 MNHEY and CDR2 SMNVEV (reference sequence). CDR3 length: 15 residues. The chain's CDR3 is CASSGTNLGTGELFF.

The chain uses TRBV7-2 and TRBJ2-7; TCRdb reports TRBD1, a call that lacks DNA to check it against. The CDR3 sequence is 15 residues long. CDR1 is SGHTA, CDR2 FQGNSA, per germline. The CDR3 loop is CASSSSGTGSGEQYF. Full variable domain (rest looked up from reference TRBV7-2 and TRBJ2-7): GAGVSQSPSNKVTEKGKDVELRCDPISGHTALYWYRQSLGQGLEFLIYFQGNSAPDKSGLPSDRFSAERTGGSVSTLTIQRTQQEDSAVYLCASSSSGTGSGEQYFGPGTRLTVT.

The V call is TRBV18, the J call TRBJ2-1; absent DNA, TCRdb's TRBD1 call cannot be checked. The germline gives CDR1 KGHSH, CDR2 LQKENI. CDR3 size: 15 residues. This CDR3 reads CASSPRDIQDNEQFF.

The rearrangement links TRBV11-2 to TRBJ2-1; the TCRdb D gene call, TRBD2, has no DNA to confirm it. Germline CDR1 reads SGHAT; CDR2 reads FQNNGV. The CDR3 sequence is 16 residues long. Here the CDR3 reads CASSPPPSGRYNEQFF.

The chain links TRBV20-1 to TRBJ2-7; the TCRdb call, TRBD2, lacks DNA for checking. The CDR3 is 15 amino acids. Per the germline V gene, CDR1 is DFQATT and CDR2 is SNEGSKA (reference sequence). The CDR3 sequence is CSVTGIPTYPYEQYF.

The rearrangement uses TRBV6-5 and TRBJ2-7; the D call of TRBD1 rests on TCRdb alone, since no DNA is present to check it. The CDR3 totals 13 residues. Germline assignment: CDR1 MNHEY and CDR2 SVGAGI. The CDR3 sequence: CASRTGGGDEQYF.

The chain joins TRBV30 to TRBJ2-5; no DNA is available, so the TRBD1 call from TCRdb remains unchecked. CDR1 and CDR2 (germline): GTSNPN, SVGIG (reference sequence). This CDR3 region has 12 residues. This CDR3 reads CAWSVLGDNDYF.

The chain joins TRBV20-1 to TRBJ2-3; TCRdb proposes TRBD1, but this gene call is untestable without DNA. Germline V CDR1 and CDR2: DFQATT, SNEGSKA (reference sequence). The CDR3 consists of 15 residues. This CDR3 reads CSARSGTGFADTQYF.

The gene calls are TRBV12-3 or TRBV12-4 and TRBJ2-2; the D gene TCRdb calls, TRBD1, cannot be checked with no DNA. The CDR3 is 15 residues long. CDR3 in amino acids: CASSLSPRGSGELFF.

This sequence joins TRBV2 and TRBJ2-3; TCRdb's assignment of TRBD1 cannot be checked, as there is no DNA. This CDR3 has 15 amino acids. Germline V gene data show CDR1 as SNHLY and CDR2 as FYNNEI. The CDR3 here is CASRKGGVSTDTQYF.

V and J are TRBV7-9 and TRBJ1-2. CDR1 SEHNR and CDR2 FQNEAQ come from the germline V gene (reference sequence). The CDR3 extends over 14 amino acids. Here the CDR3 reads CASSLATAAYGYTF.

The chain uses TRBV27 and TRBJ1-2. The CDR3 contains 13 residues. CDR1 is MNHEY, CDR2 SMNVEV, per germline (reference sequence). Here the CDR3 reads CASSFRGVNGYTF.

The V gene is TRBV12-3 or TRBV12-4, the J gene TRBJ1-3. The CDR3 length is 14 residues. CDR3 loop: CASRTDNSGNTIYF.

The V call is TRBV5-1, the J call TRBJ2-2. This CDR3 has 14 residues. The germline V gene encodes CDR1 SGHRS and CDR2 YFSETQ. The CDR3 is CASSRNKDTGELFF.

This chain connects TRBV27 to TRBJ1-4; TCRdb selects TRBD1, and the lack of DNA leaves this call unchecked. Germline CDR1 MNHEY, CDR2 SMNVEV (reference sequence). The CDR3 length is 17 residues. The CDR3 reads CASSSIQGFPTNEKLFF.

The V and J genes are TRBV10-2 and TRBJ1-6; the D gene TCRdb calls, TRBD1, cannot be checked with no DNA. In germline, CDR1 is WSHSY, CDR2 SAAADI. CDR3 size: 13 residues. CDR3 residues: CASRDSSFSPLHF.

CDR3 protein: CASSLASGSNEQFF. V gene TRBV12-3 or TRBV12-4 combines with J gene TRBJ2-1; there is no DNA to check the TCRdb D call of TRBD2. This CDR3 has 14 amino acids.

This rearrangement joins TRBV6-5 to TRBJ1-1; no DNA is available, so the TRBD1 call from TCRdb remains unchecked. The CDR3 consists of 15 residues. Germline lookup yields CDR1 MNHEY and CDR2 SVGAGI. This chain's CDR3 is CASSYKVPGNTEAFF.

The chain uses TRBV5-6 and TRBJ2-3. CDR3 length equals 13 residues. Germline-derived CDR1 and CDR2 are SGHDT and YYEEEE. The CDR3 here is CASSFYSTDTQYF.

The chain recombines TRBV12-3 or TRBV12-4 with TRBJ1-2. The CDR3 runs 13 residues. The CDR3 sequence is CASSQETLYGYTF.

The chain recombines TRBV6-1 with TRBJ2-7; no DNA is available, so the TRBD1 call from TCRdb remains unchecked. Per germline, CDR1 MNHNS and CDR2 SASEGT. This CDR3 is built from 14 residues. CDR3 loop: CASTLDRASYEQYF.

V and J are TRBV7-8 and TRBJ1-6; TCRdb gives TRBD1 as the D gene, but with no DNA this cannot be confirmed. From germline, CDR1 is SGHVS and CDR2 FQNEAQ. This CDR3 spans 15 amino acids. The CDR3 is CASSSRTGESSPLHF.

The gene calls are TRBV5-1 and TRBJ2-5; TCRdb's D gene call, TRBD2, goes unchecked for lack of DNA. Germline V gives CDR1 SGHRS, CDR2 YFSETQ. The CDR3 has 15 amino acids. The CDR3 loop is CASSLAVRGEETQYF.

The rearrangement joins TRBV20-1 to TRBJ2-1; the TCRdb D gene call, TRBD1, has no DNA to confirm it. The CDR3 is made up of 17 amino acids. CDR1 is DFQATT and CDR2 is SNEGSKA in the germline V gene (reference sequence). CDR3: CSASKGRAGAYYNEQFF.

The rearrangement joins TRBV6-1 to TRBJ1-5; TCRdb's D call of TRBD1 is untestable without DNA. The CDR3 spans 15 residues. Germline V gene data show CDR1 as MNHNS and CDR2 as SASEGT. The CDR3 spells CASSPLGGYNQPQHF.